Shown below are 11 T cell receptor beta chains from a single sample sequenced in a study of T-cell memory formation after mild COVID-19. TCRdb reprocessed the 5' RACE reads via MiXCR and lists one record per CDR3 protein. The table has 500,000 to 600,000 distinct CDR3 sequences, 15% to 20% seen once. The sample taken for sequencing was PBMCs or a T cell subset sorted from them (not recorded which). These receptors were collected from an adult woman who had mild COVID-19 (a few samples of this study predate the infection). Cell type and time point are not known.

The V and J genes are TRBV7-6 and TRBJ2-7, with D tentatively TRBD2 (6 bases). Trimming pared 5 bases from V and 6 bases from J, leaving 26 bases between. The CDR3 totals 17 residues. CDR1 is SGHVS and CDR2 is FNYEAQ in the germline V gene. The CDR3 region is CASSRPFGGSSTREQYF. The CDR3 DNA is TGTGCCAGCAGCCGCCCGTTCGGGGGATCTTCTACCCGCGAGCAGTACTTC.

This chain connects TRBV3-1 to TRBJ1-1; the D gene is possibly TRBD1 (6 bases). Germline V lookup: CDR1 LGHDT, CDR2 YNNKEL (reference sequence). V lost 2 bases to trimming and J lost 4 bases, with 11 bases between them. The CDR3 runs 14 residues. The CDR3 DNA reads TGTGCCAGCAGCCAAAGGGGGTTGGGCACTGAAGCTTTCTTT. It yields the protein CASSQRGLGTEAFF.

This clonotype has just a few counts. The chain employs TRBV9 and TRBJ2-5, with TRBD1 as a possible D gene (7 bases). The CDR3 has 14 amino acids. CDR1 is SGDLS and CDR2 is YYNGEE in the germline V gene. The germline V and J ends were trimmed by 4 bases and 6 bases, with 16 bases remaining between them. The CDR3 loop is CASSPAEGAKTQYF. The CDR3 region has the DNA TGTGCCAGCAGCCCCGCGGAGGGGGCGAAGACCCAGTACTTC.

CDR3 sequence: CASSLAGRGAVTF. The CDR3 DNA reads TGTGCCAGCAGCCTGGCCGGCCGGGGGGCTGTCACCTTC. The chain is built from TRBV7-3 and TRBJ1-2, with D possibly matching TRBD1 (6 bases). This CDR3 is built from 13 residues. The V gene lost 5 bases and the J gene lost 13 bases, with 20 bases spanning the gap. CDR1 is SGHTA and CDR2 is FQGTGA in the germline V gene.

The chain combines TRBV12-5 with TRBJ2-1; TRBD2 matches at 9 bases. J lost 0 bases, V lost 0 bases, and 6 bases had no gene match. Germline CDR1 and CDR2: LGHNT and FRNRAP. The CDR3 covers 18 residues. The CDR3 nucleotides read TGTGCTAGTGGTTTGGTCCCCTTAGCGGGAGTCTCCTACAATGAGCAGTTCTTC. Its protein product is CASGLVPLAGVSYNEQFF.

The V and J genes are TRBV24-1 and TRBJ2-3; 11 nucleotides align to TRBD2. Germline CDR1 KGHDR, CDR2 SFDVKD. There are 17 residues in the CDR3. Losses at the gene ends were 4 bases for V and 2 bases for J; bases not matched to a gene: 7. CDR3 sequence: CATSETTSGEYTDTQYF. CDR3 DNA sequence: TGTGCCACCAGTGAAACGACTAGCGGGGAATACACAGATACGCAGTATTTT.

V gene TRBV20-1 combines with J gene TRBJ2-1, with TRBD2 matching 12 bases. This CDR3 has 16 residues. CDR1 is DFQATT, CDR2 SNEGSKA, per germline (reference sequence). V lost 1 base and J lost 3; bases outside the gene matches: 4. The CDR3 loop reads CSARGGLAGDYNEQFF. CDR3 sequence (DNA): TGCAGTGCTAGAGGGGGACTAGCGGGTGACTACAATGAGCAGTTCTTC.

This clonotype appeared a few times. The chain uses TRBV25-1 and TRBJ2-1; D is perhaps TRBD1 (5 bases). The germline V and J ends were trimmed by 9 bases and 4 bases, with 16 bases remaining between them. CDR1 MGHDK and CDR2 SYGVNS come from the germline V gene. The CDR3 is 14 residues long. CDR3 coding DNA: TGTGCCAGTGTCAGGAACAGGCAATACAATGAGCAGTTCTTC. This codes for CASVRNRQYNEQFF.

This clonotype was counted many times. The DNA of the CDR3 is TGTGCCATCAGTGACATACAGGGAGCAGTTAGTGGCTACACCTTC. This translates into CAISDIQGAVSGYTF. The chain has TRBV10-3 and TRBJ1-2, with D perhaps TRBD1 (6 bases). CDR1 and CDR2 (germline): ENHRY, SYGVKD. The CDR3 is 15 amino acids. With 3 bases removed from V and 7 bases from J, the gap between germline ends came to 18 bases.

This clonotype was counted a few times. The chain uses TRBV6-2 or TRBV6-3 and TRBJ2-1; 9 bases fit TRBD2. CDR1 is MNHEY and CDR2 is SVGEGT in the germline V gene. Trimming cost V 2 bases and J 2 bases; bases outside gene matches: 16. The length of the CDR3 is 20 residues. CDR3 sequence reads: CASSYPLYETSGQPYNEQFF. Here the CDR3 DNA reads TGTGCCAGCAGTTACCCTCTTTATGAGACTAGCGGCCAACCCTACAATGAGCAGTTCTTC.

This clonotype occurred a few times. CDR3 nucleotides: TGTGCCAGCAGCTTGAGACGGGGGGCCCACTACGAGCAGTACTTC. Residues: CASSLRRGAHYEQYF. The J gene is TRBJ2-7, the V gene TRBV5-6; D possibly corresponds to TRBD2 (7 bases). Germline loops: CDR1 SGHDT, CDR2 YYEEEE. Trimming left V 1 base short and J 3 bases short, with 14 bases between. This CDR3 has 15 amino acids.